This TCR beta chain appears in the sequencing data of a study of cytomegalovirus exposure and HLA in healthy donors. With respect to this clone: Its antigen is not identified.

The PCR was carried out with 60 Vbeta primers and 13 Jbeta primers. TCRdb's copy holds only in-frame clones and misses some; the assay was immunoSEQ multiplex PCR. The sample has approximately 160,000 clones, 75% to 80% seen once; the top ten hold roughly 0.7%. Study-level results: An analysis was carried out at a later point. It showed that HLA-associated TCR beta chains were more clonally expanded than equally common non-associated chains. Later on, a genetic analysis was performed. It linked a missense variant in DCLRE1C with V- and J-gene trimming of TCR beta. Earlier results showed most TCR beta V segments being productive about 87% or about 30% of the time. The study recorded more than 150 TCR beta chains that were cytomegalovirus-associated.

Germline CDR1 reads LNHDA; CDR2 reads SQIVND (reference sequence). The CDR3 has 11 residues. V gave up 6 bases and J gave up 3 bases, with 5 bases separating them. The chain employs TRBV19 and TRBJ1-1, with no clear D. The sequenced material came from PBMCs. This clonotype was obtained from a male donor in good health and CMV-seronegative. CDR3 region: CASRADTEAFF. CDR3 nucleotide sequence: TGTGCCAGTAGGGCCGACACTGAAGCTTTCTTT.